This T cell receptor (beta chain) was identified during a study of long-term antiretroviral therapy in people with HIV. Findings and caveats of the study: Clonal populations expanded prior to ART predominated within the repertoire at all time points. The study collected blood between about 2004 and 2017, possibly under older ART regimens. Among HIV repertoires, CDR3 length ranges were narrower than those of controls.

Concerning this clone itself: Its cognate antigen is unknown.

Version v3.0 of the immunoSEQ assay ran at survey level. Sequencing of each sample targeted roughly 40,000-50,000 T-cell genomes. The data were produced by immunoSEQ multiplex PCR, yet TCRdb's version contains in-frame clones alone and is incomplete. The sample gives 25,000 to 35,000 clones, around 80% of which show up once; over 9% is in the top ten. This TCR came from a man aged 30 to 45 with HIV. The specimen was unsorted PBMCs, collected 2.7 to 2.9 years after starting antiretroviral therapy.

In nucleotides, the CDR3 is TGTGCCAGCAGCTTCCCCCCGGGAGGGAGCTCTGGAAACACCATATATTTT. The encoded protein is CASSFPPGGSSGNTIYF. This chain links TRBV21-1 with TRBJ1-3. TRBV21-1 is a pseudogene. CDR3 length equals 17 residues.